This section outlines one T cell receptor beta chain sequence together with its context. The data belong to a study of blood T cell repertoires in COVID-19. Clinical history as reported by participants underpinned cohort assignment. TCRdb keeps only in-frame clones here, not all; method: immunoSEQ multiplex PCR. The table records around 250,000 clones, about 82% of them present only once. The CDR3 totals 15 residues. Germline values: CDR1 MDHEN, CDR2 SYDVKM. J gave up 6 bases and V 6 bases, and 8 bases lay outside the gene matches. The chain is built from TRBV28 and TRBJ2-1; TRBD1 agrees at 10 bases. The clonotype was recovered from a woman aged 50 to 60 who had recovered from COVID-19. The sequencing sample was made of PBMCs or T cells enriched from blood (not recorded which). The CDR3 here is CASRATGQGRNEQFF. Written as DNA, the CDR3 is TGTGCCAGCAGAGCCACGGGACAGGGGCGCAATGAGCAGTTCTTC.